This entry is about one T cell receptor (beta chain). Its target is unknown. PCR primers comprised 60 Vbeta and 13 Jbeta primers. This table comes from immunoSEQ multiplex PCR, and its TCRdb copy is limited to in-frame clones, with some not included. Across approximately 110,000 clones, the top ten clones capture 5.5% to 8% of the sample. V shed 3 bases, J shed 2 bases, and the junction held 3 bases outside the gene matches. The CDR3 consists of 16 residues. CDR1 LGHNA and CDR2 YNFKEQ come from the germline V gene. The sample comes from a study of cytomegalovirus exposure and HLA in healthy donors. Study-wide background: In terms of ancestry, the Caucasian-associated cluster contained around four fifths of the roughly 400 genotyped donors. Study-level findings and limits: Per a later analysis, HLA-associated TCR beta chains showed more clonal expansion than other, equally common TCR beta chains.

The chain links TRBV4-2 to TRBJ2-6, with 8 bases aligning to TRBD1. The TCR originated in a man aged 40-49 years in good health and CMV-seropositive. The material sequenced was PBMCs. The CDR3 region is CASSHQQGAGANVLTF. The CDR3 coding sequence is TGTGCCAGCAGCCACCAACAGGGGGCTGGGGCCAACGTCCTGACTTTC.